One and the same sample provided the 15 T cell receptor beta chains below, sequenced in a study of preoperative IRX-2 immunotherapy in early breast cancer. Using immunoSEQ multiplex PCR, the repertoire was profiled, and TCRdb retains in-frame clones only, with some absent. The table includes 20,000 to 30,000 clones, 81% detected once. The treatment: preoperative locoregional IRX-2 cytokine immunotherapy. This specimen was lymph node tissue, taken after IRX-2 immunotherapy. The receptors originated from a human donor with breast cancer.

The V gene is TRBV6-8, the J gene TRBJ2-5, with a possible D match to TRBD1 (6 bases). Trimming removed 10 bases from V and 0 bases from J, with 12 bases in between. Germline V gene data show CDR1 as MNHGY and CDR2 as SAAAGT. The CDR3 extends over 13 amino acids. CDR3 protein: CATCRGDQETQYF. DNA of the CDR3: TGTGCCACCTGCAGGGGAGACCAAGAGACCCAGTACTTC.

This clone was seen only once. The chain has TRBV10-2 and TRBJ1-5, with 8 bases lining up with TRBD1. Germline V gene sequence: CDR1 WSHSY, CDR2 SAAADI. The CDR3 is 16 amino acids. Losses at the gene ends were 7 bases for V and 2 bases for J; bases not matched to a gene: 10. The CDR3 coding sequence is TGCGCCAGCAACAGTGGCGGGACAGGCCGCAATCAGCCCCAGCATTTT. Protein product: CASNSGGTGRNQPQHF.

This chain links TRBV6-8 with TRBJ2-1, with 12 bases aligning to TRBD2. Per germline, CDR1 MNHGY and CDR2 SAAAGT. V lost 4 bases to trimming and J lost 10 bases; unmatched junction nucleotides: 8. CDR3 length equals 15 residues. The CDR3 is CASSFRTSGAREQFF. The CDR3 DNA reads as TGTGCCAGCAGTTTCAGGACTAGCGGGGCACGAGAGCAGTTCTTC.

The CDR3 protein is CASSGPAQREQYF. The CDR3 DNA reads as TGTGCCAGCAGCGGCCCCGCACAGAGGGAGCAGTACTTC. The V gene is TRBV5-8, the J gene TRBJ2-7; D gene uncertain. This CDR3 has 13 amino acids. The V and J ends lost 4 bases and 7 bases respectively, with 15 bases between them. CDR1 SGHTS and CDR2 YDEGEE come from the germline V gene.

The rearrangement joins TRBV28 to TRBJ2-3; no firm D call. V lost 2 bases, J lost 1 base, and 4 bases lay in between. This CDR3 is 13 amino acids long. The germline V gene encodes CDR1 MDHEN and CDR2 SYDVKM. The CDR3 is CASSLIRTDTQYF. The CDR3 region has the DNA TGTGCCAGCAGTTTAATACGCACAGATACGCAGTATTTT.

This sequence joins TRBV6-8 and TRBJ1-3; D is unclear. Germline V gives CDR1 MNHGY, CDR2 SAAAGT. Trimming took off 6 bases at V and 3 bases at J, with 15 bases between the two ends. CDR3 length: 15 residues. CDR3 bases: TGTGCCAGCAGCTTACCGGGAGTACTTGGAAACACCATATATTTT. It translates to CASSLPGVLGNTIYF.

Worth noting for this clone: The junction differs from germline at one of its ends, possibly a read error. The chain employs TRBV23-1 and TRBJ2-1; 7 nucleotides align to TRBD2. TRBV23-1 is an ORF; its function is uncertain. CDR3 length: 14 amino acids. Here the CDR3 reads CASSLDPASGEQFF. As DNA, the CDR3 is TGCGCTAGCAGCTTAGACCCCGCTAGCGGCGAGCAGTTCTTC.

The genes are TRBV18 and TRBJ2-7; 7 nucleotides align to TRBD1. Per the germline V gene, CDR1 is KGHSH and CDR2 is LQKENI. The CDR3 is 15 amino acids. Trimming cost V 4 bases and J 3 bases; bases outside gene matches: 9. CDR3 DNA sequence: TGTGCCAGCTCACGCTCCGGGACAGCCTTCTACGAGCAGTACGTC. It translates to CASSRSGTAFYEQYV.

The count of this clone is one. The chain couples TRBV30 to TRBJ1-4, with D perhaps TRBD1 (6 bases). Between the trimmed V and J ends, which lost 2 bases and 0 bases, there was a span of 13 bases. Germline CDR1 GTSNPN, CDR2 SVGIG (reference sequence). The CDR3 sequence is 16 residues long. The CDR3 region has the DNA TGTGCCTGGAGTACAGGGACGGTGTCAACTAATGAAAAACTGTTTTTT. This codes for CAWSTGTVSTNEKLFF.

The chain couples TRBV30 to TRBJ2-5, with TRBD2 matching 8 bases. Looked up from germline, CDR1 is GTSNPN and CDR2 is SVGIG (reference sequence). The CDR3 runs 17 residues. With 0 bases clipped from V and 1 base from J, the junction kept 10 bases outside the gene matches. The CDR3 bases are TGTGCCTGGAGTGTATCGTATTCGGCGGGGGGCCAAGAGACCCAGTACTTC. This encodes CAWSVSYSAGGQETQYF.

This chain links TRBV5-1 with TRBJ2-3; 11 bases align to TRBD2. V was pared by 5 bases and J by 3 bases, with 5 bases of the junction left unmatched. This CDR3 comprises 15 residues. Germline loops: CDR1 SGHRS, CDR2 YFSETQ. CDR3 loop: CASRIAGGPTDTQYF. CDR3 DNA: TGCGCCAGCAGAATAGCGGGGGGGCCAACAGATACGCAGTATTTT.

The V and J genes are TRBV7-6 and TRBJ1-1, with TRBD1 as a possible D gene (5 bases). The germline gives CDR1 SGHVS, CDR2 FNYEAQ. Trimming pared 1 base from V and 1 base from J, leaving 22 bases between. The CDR3 spans 19 residues. The CDR3 spells CASSLEYGGGSTGNTEAFF. The DNA of the CDR3 is TGTGCCAGCAGCTTAGAATACGGAGGCGGCAGTACAGGGAACACTGAAGCTTTCTTT.

For the CDR3, the DNA is TGTGCCAGCAGCTCCCACGGGGGCTCCGGAGGAGGCTACACCTTC. It codes for CASSSHGGSGGGYTF. The chain joins TRBV6-8 to TRBJ1-2, with a possible D match to TRBD1 (6 bases). CDR3 length: 15 amino acids. Trimming cost V 6 bases and J 8 bases, with 22 bases left between them. CDR1 and CDR2 from the germline V gene are MNHGY and SAAAGT.

J is TRBJ2-7 and V is TRBV6-8; 13 bases are shared with TRBD2. The V gene's germline CDR1 is MNHGY and CDR2 SAAAGT. There are 15 residues in the CDR3. Germline trimming cut 6 bases from V and 3 bases from J; bases unmatched to any gene: 5. The CDR3 bases are TGTGCCAGCAGACACGGACTAGCGGGGGACTACGAGCAGTACTTC. Protein: CASRHGLAGDYEQYF.

This chain links TRBV2 with TRBJ2-7; D remains ambiguous. The V end lost 4 bases, the J end lost 3 bases, and 7 bases lay between the germline ends. The CDR3 runs 12 residues. Germline values: CDR1 SNHLY, CDR2 FYNNEI. DNA for the CDR3: TGTGCCAGCAGTGCGGCAGGCTACGAGCAGTACGTC. It yields the protein CASSAAGYEQYV.